Shown below are 28 T cell receptor beta chains from a single sample sequenced in a study of T cell changes during pregnancy in multiple sclerosis. Repertoires were generated with immunoSEQ multiplex PCR, while TCRdb's copy carries only in-frame clones and drops some. The sample has tens of thousands of clones; roughly nine tenths are singletons. This specimen consisted of peripheral blood, obtained after pregnancy. These receptor sequences come from a female donor in good health, enrolled as a control in a pregnancy study.

V usage is TRBV11-2 and J usage is TRBJ1-6; D is undetermined. The V end lost 6 bases, the J end lost 14 bases, and 20 bases lay between the germline ends. The CDR3 sequence is 14 residues long. CDR1 and CDR2 from the germline V gene are SGHAT and FQNNGV. As DNA, the CDR3 is TGTGCCAGCAGGGACTTGAGACGCCCTTCGGCCCTCCACTTT. This encodes CASRDLRRPSALHF.

The CDR3 sequence is CASSLGSGVTDTQYF. The CDR3 coding sequence is TGTGCCAGCAGCTTAGGCTCGGGGGTCACAGATACGCAGTATTTT. The chain recombines TRBV7-9 with TRBJ2-3, with TRBD2 as a possible D gene (6 bases). Per germline, CDR1 SEHNR and CDR2 FQNEAQ (reference sequence). Trimming left V 1 base short and J 2 bases short, with 10 bases between. The CDR3 runs to 15 residues.

The chain carries TRBV6-4 and TRBJ2-6; possibly TRBD2 for D (6 bases). Germline V gives CDR1 MRHNA, CDR2 SNTAGT. V shed 6 bases and J shed 0 bases, with 9 bases lying between them. The CDR3 spans 15 residues. The CDR3 reads CASSRDFSGANVLTF. The CDR3 coding sequence is TGTGCCAGCAGCCGGGACTTCTCTGGGGCCAACGTCCTGACTTTC.

The rearrangement links TRBV6-5 to TRBJ2-6, with unresolved D. This CDR3 has 15 residues. Trimming removed 2 bases at V and 2 bases at J, with 7 bases between. CDR1 is MNHEY, CDR2 SVGAGI, per germline. Here the CDR3 DNA reads TGTGCCAGCAGTTACCTAAGCGCTGGGGCCAACGTCCTGACTTTC. As protein: CASSYLSAGANVLTF.

CDR3 coding DNA: TGTGCCAGCTTTGGCCCAACGGGGAACACCTTC. It translates to CASFGPTGNTF. The genes are TRBV6-1 and TRBJ1-2; D is undetermined. CDR1 MNHNS and CDR2 SASEGT come from the germline V gene. This CDR3 contains 11 residues. V was clipped by 8 bases and J by 12 bases, with 16 bases between them.

V usage is TRBV6-1 and J usage is TRBJ2-5, with 14 positions matching TRBD2. Trimming took 4 bases from V and 3 from J; bases not matched to a gene: 10. Germline V gene data show CDR1 as MNHNS and CDR2 as SASEGT. CDR3 length: 18 amino acids. This CDR3 is CASSGGVPGLAGEETQYF. The DNA for the CDR3 is TGTGCCAGCAGTGGGGGGGTGCCGGGACTAGCGGGGGAAGAGACCCAGTACTTC.

The rearrangement joins TRBV5-8 to TRBJ2-1; 7 nucleotides agree with TRBD1. CDR3 length: 15 amino acids. With 5 bases clipped from V and 5 bases from J, the junction kept 10 bases outside the gene matches. Germline V lookup: CDR1 SGHTS, CDR2 YDEGEE. The CDR3 spells CASSGTGQNHNEQFF. The CDR3 DNA sequence: TGTGCCAGCAGTGGGACGGGACAGAACCACAATGAGCAGTTCTTC. Filled out from reference TRBV5-8 and TRBJ2-1, the complete variable domain reads EAGVTQSPTHLIKTRGQQATLRCSPISGHTSVYWYQQALGLGLQFLLWYDEGEERNRGNFPPRFSGRQFPNYSSELNVNALELEDSALYLCASSGTGQNHNEQFFGPGTRLTVL.

The chain employs TRBV28 and TRBJ2-2; D unresolved. The CDR3 contains 14 residues. Trimming took 6 bases from V and 3 from J, leaving 11 bases between them. Germline CDR1 reads MDHEN; CDR2 reads SYDVKM. CDR3 DNA sequence: TGTGCCAGCAGCCGTCCCGGTGACACCGGGGAGCTGTTTTTT. Translating it yields CASSRPGDTGELFF. Supplemented by reference TRBV28 and TRBJ2-2, the full variable domain reads DVKVTQSSRYLVKRTGEKVFLECVQDMDHENMFWYRQDPGLGLRLIYFSYDVKMKEKGDIPEGYSVSREKKERFSLILESASTNQTSMYLCASSRPGDTGELFFGEGSRLTVL.

The chain combines TRBV11-1 with TRBJ2-2; the D gene is possibly TRBD2 (5 bases). Between the trimmed V and J ends, which lost 1 base and 5 bases, there was a span of 11 bases. Germline V gene data show CDR1 as SGHAT and CDR2 as FQDESV (reference sequence). The CDR3 has 15 amino acids. The CDR3 is CASSLGRTGTGELFF. The CDR3 DNA is TGTGCCAGCAGCTTAGGCCGGACGGGGACCGGGGAGCTGTTTTTT.

This clone was observed a single time. V gene TRBV9 combines with J gene TRBJ1-5; TRBD1 agrees at 7 bases. Germline V gives CDR1 SGDLS, CDR2 YYNGEE. Trimming took 4 bases from V and 2 from J; bases not matched to a gene: 6. The CDR3 spans 15 residues. This CDR3 is CASSQGVLGNQPQHF. The CDR3 region has the DNA TGTGCCAGCAGCCAGGGGGTTTTGGGCAATCAGCCCCAGCATTTT.

CDR3 region: CASSPSQRVVTSGGEETQYF. CDR3 DNA sequence: TGTGCCAGCAGCCCCTCGCAAAGGGTAGTGACTAGCGGCGGGGAAGAGACCCAGTACTTC. V usage is TRBV27 and J usage is TRBJ2-5; 9 bases line up with TRBD2. J lost 3 bases, V lost 6 bases, and 23 bases had no gene match. The CDR3 loop spans 20 amino acids. Germline CDR1 MNHEY, CDR2 SMNVEV (reference sequence).

This clone showed up just once. The chain combines TRBV5-1 with TRBJ1-1; D unresolved. The V gene lost 3 bases and the J gene lost 0 bases, with 6 bases spanning the gap. The CDR3 consists of 13 residues. Germline CDR1 reads SGHRS; CDR2 reads YFSETQ. CDR3 in amino acids: CASSSPMNTEAFF. Here the CDR3 DNA reads TGCGCCAGCAGCTCCCCAATGAACACTGAAGCTTTCTTT.

The gene calls are TRBV28 and TRBJ1-6; D remains ambiguous. Trimming shortened V by 10 bases and J by 9 bases, and 16 bases separated the two germline ends. This CDR3 has 13 residues. The germline V gene has CDR1 MDHEN and CDR2 SYDVKM. The CDR3 spells CATTGELGSPLHF. The CDR3 DNA follows: TGTGCCACAACGGGAGAACTTGGTTCACCCCTCCACTTT.

Written as DNA, the CDR3 is TGCGCCAGCAGCCAAGCCGGACAGGGCCTCTCATATGGCTACACCTTC. Translating gives CASSQAGQGLSYGYTF. The chain is built from TRBV4-1 and TRBJ1-2; 8 bases align to TRBD1. V was clipped by 1 base and J by 5 bases; unmatched bases: 9. Germline CDR1 and CDR2: MGHRA and YSYEKL. This CDR3 is 16 amino acids long.

V and J are TRBV11-3 and TRBJ1-5; D gene unclear. Germline CDR1 reads SGHNT; CDR2 reads YENEEA. This CDR3 has 16 residues. V was trimmed by 2 bases and J by 5 bases, leaving 16 bases between them. The CDR3, as DNA: TGTGCCAGCAGCTTACCGACGGGAAGCCTTTATCAGCCCCAGCATTTT. This gives the protein CASSLPTGSLYQPQHF.

The genes are TRBV27 and TRBJ1-4; D is ambiguous. The V gene's germline CDR1 is MNHEY and CDR2 SMNVEV (reference sequence). The CDR3 contains 14 residues. V dropped 3 bases and J dropped 5 bases, with 10 bases sitting between them. As DNA, the CDR3 is TGTGCCAGCAGTTTTTGGCCAGTCAATGAAAAACTGTTTTTT. Its translation: CASSFWPVNEKLFF.

The chain employs TRBV6-5 and TRBJ1-1; D unclear. V gave up 0 bases and J gave up 6 bases, with 11 bases separating them. This CDR3 has 14 residues. Germline CDR1 reads MNHEY; CDR2 reads SVGAGI. CDR3 coding DNA: TGTGCCAGCAGTTACTCGCCGGGGTTGGCTGAAGCTTTCTTT. It codes for CASSYSPGLAEAFF.

The chain recombines TRBV4-3 with TRBJ1-6; 7 bases are a match to TRBD1. Germline V gene lookup returns CDR1 LGHNA and CDR2 YSLEER. CDR3 size: 17 residues. V lost 8 bases, J lost 7 bases, and 17 bases stayed unmatched. Here the CDR3 DNA reads TGCGCCAGCGCCCCAAAAACACCAGGGACAGTCAATTCACCCCTCCACTTT. It specifies CASAPKTPGTVNSPLHF.

J is TRBJ2-5 and V is TRBV4-3; maybe TRBD2 (6 bases). V lost 2 bases, J lost 5 bases, and 18 bases lay in between. CDR1 and CDR2 from the germline V gene are LGHNA and YSLEER. This CDR3 contains 16 residues. The CDR3 loop is CASSQWRLVLAETQYF. CDR3 nucleotide sequence: TGCGCCAGCAGCCAATGGAGACTAGTCCTTGCCGAGACCCAGTACTTC.

This chain uses TRBV6-5 with TRBJ1-1, with 7 bases identical to TRBD1. V lost 2 bases and J lost 9; bases outside the gene matches: 9. This CDR3 is 14 amino acids long. Germline V gives CDR1 MNHEY, CDR2 SVGAGI. The CDR3 is CASSYLRGALKAFF. For the CDR3, the DNA is TGTGCCAGCAGTTACCTCAGGGGGGCCTTAAAAGCTTTCTTT.

The rearrangement uses TRBV6-5 and TRBJ2-6; D not certain. This CDR3 is 15 amino acids long. The germline V and J ends were trimmed by 6 bases and 0 bases, with 9 bases remaining between them. The germline CDR1 and CDR2 sequences are MNHEY and SVGAGI. The CDR3 coding sequence is TGTGCCAGCAGCCAGGCCAACTCTGGGGCCAACGTCCTGACTTTC. Its protein product is CASSQANSGANVLTF.

A few counts support this clone. The chain employs TRBV9 and TRBJ1-1; D remains unclear. Germline V gives CDR1 SGDLS, CDR2 YYNGEE. The V gene lost 0 bases and the J gene lost 4 bases, with 10 bases spanning the gap. This CDR3 region has 14 residues. In DNA form, the CDR3 reads TGTGCCAGCAGCGTAGTAGAGGGCCTCACTGAAGCTTTCTTT. Protein sequence: CASSVVEGLTEAFF.

V usage is TRBV27 and J usage is TRBJ2-3; a weak D match, TRBD2 (6 bases). The CDR3 covers 13 residues. Trimming pared 3 bases from V and 6 bases from J, leaving 10 bases between. From germline, CDR1 is MNHEY and CDR2 SMNVEV (reference sequence). The CDR3 DNA sequence: TGTGCCAGCAGTTTGACACGGGAGGATACGCAGTATTTT. This gives the protein CASSLTREDTQYF.

The chain joins TRBV29-1 to TRBJ2-5, with 7 nucleotides matching TRBD2. Per germline, CDR1 SQVTM and CDR2 ANQGSEA. This CDR3 has 11 residues. V lost 5 bases to trimming and J lost 7 bases; unmatched junction nucleotides: 4. The CDR3 DNA reads as TGCAGCGTTCGAACGGGGGGGACCCAGTACTTC. It codes for CSVRTGGTQYF. Full variable domain (outside the CDR3, taken from reference TRBV29-1 and TRBJ2-5): SAVISQKPSRDICQRGTSLTIQCQVDSQVTMMFWYRQQPGQSLTLIATANQGSEATYESGFVIDKFPISRPNLTFSTLTVSNMSPEDSSIYLCSVRTGGTQYFGPGTRLLVL.

This sequence joins TRBV18 and TRBJ2-1; 7 bases align to TRBD1. Trimming removed 6 bases from V and 5 bases from J; junction bases left unmatched: 4. The CDR3 has 13 residues. CDR1 and CDR2 from the germline V gene are KGHSH and LQKENI. CDR3 region: CASSPGTDNEQFF. The CDR3 DNA reads TGTGCCAGCTCTCCCGGGACAGACAATGAGCAGTTCTTC.

A few counts support this clone. The chain couples TRBV20-1 to TRBJ1-1; D remains ambiguous. V lost 8 bases and J lost 6, with 4 bases in between. Germline CDR1 and CDR2: DFQATT and SNEGSKA (reference sequence). The CDR3 is 8 amino acids. CDR3 protein: CSTPEAFF. The CDR3 DNA reads TGCAGTACTCCTGAAGCTTTCTTT.

CDR3 in amino acids: CASSLQANEQFF. Written as DNA, the CDR3 is TGCGCCAGCAGCCTACAGGCGAATGAGCAGTTCTTC. The gene calls are TRBV5-1 and TRBJ2-1, with D possibly TRBD1 on 5 matching bases. Trimming pared 4 bases from V and 7 bases from J, leaving 9 bases between. Germline V gives CDR1 SGHRS, CDR2 YFSETQ. The CDR3 consists of 12 residues. The full variable domain, completed using reference TRBV5-1 and TRBJ2-1, is KAGVTQTPRYLIKTRGQQVTLSCSPISGHRSVSWYQQTPGQGLQFLFEYFSETQRNKGNFPGRFSGRQFSNSRSEMNVSTLELGDSALYLCASSLQANEQFFGPGTRLTVL.

There are a few counts of this clone. V gene TRBV6-4 combines with J gene TRBJ1-1, with D unresolved. This CDR3 spans 14 amino acids. Looked up from germline, CDR1 is MRHNA and CDR2 is SNTAGT. Between the trimmed V and J ends, which lost 2 bases and 1 base, there was a span of 8 bases. CDR3 coding DNA: TGTGCCAGCAGTGACACTAACAAGAACACTGAAGCTTTCTTT. It encodes CASSDTNKNTEAFF.